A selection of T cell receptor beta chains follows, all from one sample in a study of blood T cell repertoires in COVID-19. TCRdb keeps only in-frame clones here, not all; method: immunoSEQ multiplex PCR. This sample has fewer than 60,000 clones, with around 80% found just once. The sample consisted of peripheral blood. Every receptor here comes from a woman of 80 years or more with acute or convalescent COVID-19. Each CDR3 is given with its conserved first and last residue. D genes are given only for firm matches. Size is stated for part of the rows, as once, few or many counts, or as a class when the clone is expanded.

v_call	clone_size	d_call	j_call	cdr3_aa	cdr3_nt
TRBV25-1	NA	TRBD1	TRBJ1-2	CASSEGVAGGWNGYTF	TGTGCCAGCAGTGAAGGGGTGGCAGGGGGCTGGAATGGCTACACCTTC
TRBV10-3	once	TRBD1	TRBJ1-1	CAISDRGMNTEAFF	TGTGCCATCAGCGACAGGGGTATGAACACTGAAGCTTTCTTT
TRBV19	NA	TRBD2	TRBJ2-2	CASSRAGTSQNTGELFF	TGTGCCAGTAGTAGGGCCGGGACTAGTCAGAACACCGGGGAGCTGTTTTTT
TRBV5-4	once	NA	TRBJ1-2	CASSLRGGWYGYTF	TGTGCCAGCAGCCTTCGCGGGGGCTGGTATGGCTACACCTTC
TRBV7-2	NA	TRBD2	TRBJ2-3	CASSFGGAGTDTQYF	TGTGCCAGCAGCTTCGGGGGGGCGGGCACAGATACGCAGTATTTT
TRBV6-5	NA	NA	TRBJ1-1	CASSTTGREAFF	TGTGCCAGCAGTACGACAGGACGTGAAGCTTTCTTT
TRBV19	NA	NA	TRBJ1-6	CASQDRRALHF	TGTGCCAGTCAGGATAGGAGGGCCCTCCACTTT
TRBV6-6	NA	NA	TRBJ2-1	CASSQSRDNEQFF	TGTGCCAGCAGCCAGTCCCGGGACAATGAGCAGTTCTTC
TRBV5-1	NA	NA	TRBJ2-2	CASSLQAISTGELFF	TGCGCCAGCAGCTTGCAGGCTATTTCCACCGGGGAGCTGTTTTTT
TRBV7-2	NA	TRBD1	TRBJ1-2	CASSLTATGAGGYTF	TGTGCCAGCAGCTTAACGGCAACAGGGGCTGGTGGCTACACCTTC
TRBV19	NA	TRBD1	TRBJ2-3	CASSISGQGTDTQYF	TGTGCCAGTAGTATTTCGGGACAGGGGACAGATACGCAGTATTTT
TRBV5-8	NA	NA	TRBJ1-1	CASSLDPNTEAFF	TGTGCCAGCAGCCTAGACCCGAACACTGAAGCTTTCTTT
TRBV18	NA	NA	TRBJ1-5	CASSPRQPPEAQHF	TGTGCCAGCTCACCAAGGCAGCCCCCAGAGGCCCAGCATTTT
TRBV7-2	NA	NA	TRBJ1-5	CASSSPFGNQPQHF	TGTGCCAGCAGCTCCCCCTTTGGCAATCAGCCCCAGCATTTT
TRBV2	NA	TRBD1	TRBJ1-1	CASTGTGNTEAFF	TGTGCCAGCACCGGGACAGGGAACACTGAAGCTTTCTTT
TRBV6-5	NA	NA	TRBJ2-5	CASSWTGTQETQYF	TGTGCCAGCAGTTGGACCGGGACTCAAGAGACCCAGTACTTC
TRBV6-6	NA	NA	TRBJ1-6	CASSSTGRESPLHF	TGTGCCAGCAGTTCGACAGGCAGGGAATCACCCCTCCACTTT
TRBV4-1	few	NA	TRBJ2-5	CASSRLEGQETQYF	TGCGCCAGCAGTCGACTAGAGGGCCAAGAGACCCAGTACTTC
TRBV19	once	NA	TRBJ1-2	CASRPWSSQNYGYTF	TGTGCCAGTAGACCATGGAGCTCTCAGAACTATGGCTACACCTTC
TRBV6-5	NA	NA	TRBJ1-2	CASSPHRTGYTF	TGTGCCAGCAGTCCCCACAGGACGGGCTACACCTTC
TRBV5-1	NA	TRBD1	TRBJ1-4	CASSPGLRTGPEEKLFF	TGCGCCAGCAGCCCGGGATTAAGGACAGGGCCGGAAGAAAAACTGTTTTTT
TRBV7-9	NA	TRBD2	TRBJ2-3	CASSRTRGDTDTQYF	TGTGCCAGCAGCCGAACGCGGGGGGACACAGATACGCAGTATTTT
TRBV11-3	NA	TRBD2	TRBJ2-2	CASKLAGGPGSTGELFF	TGTGCCAGCAAACTAGCGGGGGGGCCGGGTAGCACCGGGGAGCTGTTTTTT
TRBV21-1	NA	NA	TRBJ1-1	CASSNGQGGNTEAFF	TGTGCCAGCAGCAACGGCCAGGGGGGGAACACTGAAGCTTTCTTT
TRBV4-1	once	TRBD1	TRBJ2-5	CASSRDRTGPQETQYF	TGCGCCAGCAGCCGTGACCGGACAGGGCCCCAAGAGACCCAGTACTTC
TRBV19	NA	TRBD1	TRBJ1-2	CASSRLVGQGFVNYGYTF	TGTGCCAGTAGTAGATTAGTAGGACAGGGGTTCGTGAACTATGGCTACACCTTC
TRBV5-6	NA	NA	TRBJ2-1	CASSSLDPSYNEQFF	TGTGCCAGCAGCTCCCTAGATCCCTCCTACAATGAGCAGTTCTTC
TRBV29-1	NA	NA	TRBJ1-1	CSVEGGPLNTEAFF	TGCAGCGTTGAGGGGGGTCCCCTTAACACTGAAGCTTTCTTT
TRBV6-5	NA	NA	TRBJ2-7	CASNAGTTLTYEQYF	TGTGCCAGCAACGCCGGGACAACTTTAACCTACGAGCAGTACTTC
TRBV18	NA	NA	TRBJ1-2	CASSRRDYGYTF	TGTGCCAGCTCACGGCGGGACTATGGCTACACCTTC
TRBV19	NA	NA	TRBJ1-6	CASREGSSYNSPLHF	TGTGCCAGTAGGGAAGGGAGCTCCTATAATTCACCCCTCCACTTT
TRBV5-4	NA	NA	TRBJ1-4	CASSLASGEREKLFF	TGTGCCAGCAGCTTGGCTTCAGGGGAGCGTGAAAAACTGTTTTTT
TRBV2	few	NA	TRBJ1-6	CASRRTRESPLHF	TGTGCCAGCCGCCGGACCCGGGAGTCACCCCTCCACTTT
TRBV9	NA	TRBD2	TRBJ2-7	CASSVARSGDEQYF	TGTGCCAGCAGCGTAGCCCGCAGCGGGGATGAGCAGTACTTC
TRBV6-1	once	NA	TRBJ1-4	CASSEGAGYYEKLFF	TGTGCCAGCAGTGAAGGGGCAGGGTATTATGAAAAACTGTTTTTT
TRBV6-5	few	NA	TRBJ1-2	CASSSQATAYGYTF	TGTGCCAGCAGTTCTCAAGCTACCGCCTATGGCTACACCTTC
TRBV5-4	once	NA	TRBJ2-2	CASGIGLTNTGELFF	TGTGCCAGCGGAATCGGACTTACGAACACCGGGGAGCTGTTTTTT
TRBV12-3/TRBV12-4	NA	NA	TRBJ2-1	CASSLYNEQFF	TGTGCCAGCAGTCTATACAATGAGCAGTTCTTC
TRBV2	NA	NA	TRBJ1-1	CASSELRMNTEAFF	TGTGCCAGCAGTGAATTGAGGATGAACACTGAAGCTTTCTTT
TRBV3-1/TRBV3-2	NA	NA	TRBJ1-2	CASSHQDSYYGYTF	TGTGCCAGCAGCCATCAAGACAGCTACTATGGCTACACCTTC
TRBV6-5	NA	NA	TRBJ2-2	CASRIHNTGELFF	TGTGCCAGCAGAATACATAACACCGGGGAGCTGTTTTTT
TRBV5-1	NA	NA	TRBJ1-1	CASSLGRGNTEAFF	TGCGCCAGCAGCTTGGGTAGGGGGAACACTGAAGCTTTCTTT
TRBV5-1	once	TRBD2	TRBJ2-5	CASSLTSGGETQYF	TGCGCCAGCAGCTTGACTAGCGGGGGAGAGACCCAGTACTTC
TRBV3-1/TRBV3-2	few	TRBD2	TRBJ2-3	CASSQGLAGGLGSTDTQYF	TGTGCCAGCAGCCAAGGACTAGCGGGGGGCCTGGGCAGCACAGATACGCAGTATTTT
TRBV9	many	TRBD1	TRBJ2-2	CASSTTGGANGELFF	TGTGCCAGCAGCACGACAGGGGGCGCGAACGGGGAGCTGTTTTTT
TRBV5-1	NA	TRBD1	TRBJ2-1	CASSLDGTDGTKRFF	TGCGCCAGCAGCTTGGACGGGACAGATGGAACCAAGCGGTTCTTC
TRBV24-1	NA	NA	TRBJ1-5	CATGVGGGNQPQHF	TGTGCCACCGGGGTGGGGGGAGGCAATCAGCCCCAGCATTTT
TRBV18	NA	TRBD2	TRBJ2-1	CASSPERTSGGREQFF	TGTGCCAGCTCACCAGAACGGACTAGCGGGGGGCGTGAGCAGTTCTTC
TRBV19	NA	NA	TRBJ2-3	CASSIDGGGTSTDTQYF	TGTGCCAGTAGTATAGATGGGGGTGGGACAAGCACAGATACGCAGTATTTT
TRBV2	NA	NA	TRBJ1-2	CAASPGAPNYGYTF	TGTGCCGCGTCCCCCGGAGCGCCTAACTATGGCTACACCTTC
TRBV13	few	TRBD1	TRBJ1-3	CASRTNRGGNTIYF	TGTGCCAGCAGGACAAACAGGGGAGGAAACACCATATATTTT
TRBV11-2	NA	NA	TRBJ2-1	CASSLERGSYNEQFF	TGTGCCAGCAGCTTAGAGCGGGGCTCCTACAATGAGCAGTTCTTC
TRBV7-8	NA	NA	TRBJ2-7	CASSLDPGPYEQYF	TGTGCCAGCAGCTTAGATCCAGGGCCCTACGAGCAGTACTTC
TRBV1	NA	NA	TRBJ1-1	CTSSPTHTGGPEAFF	TGCACCAGCAGCCCAACCCACACAGGGGGCCCTGAAGCTTTCTTT
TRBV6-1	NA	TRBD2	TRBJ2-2	CASSEREGPAGELFF	TGTGCCAGCAGTGAAAGGGAGGGTCCGGCCGGGGAGCTGTTTTTT